Described below is a single T cell receptor (beta chain) sequence and its context. The antigen is not known. Stable Graves' hyperthyroidism meant no ophthalmopathy progression within 18 months. Hyperthyroidism in the patients, aged 18 to 65, was newly diagnosed and under 2 months in duration. V lost 3 bases, J lost 4 bases, and 15 bases lay in between. Germline V CDR1 and CDR2: MGHRA, YSYEKL. The CDR3 is 15 residues long. These data belong to a study of T cells in Graves' hyperthyroidism and ophthalmopathy. General study results and limits: Ophthalmopathy, which appeared later, was predicted by the model a median around 6.5 months before onset. Blood samples included most of the expanded thyroid clonotypes exceeding 0.001.

Amplification of TCR beta CDR3 regions used RNA as the template. First-round RT-PCR targeting the TCR CDR3 was performed with the HTBI primer set. TCRdb analysed the multiplex PCR reads with MiXCR anew, one entry per CDR3 protein. The data contain around 190,000 distinct CDR3 sequences, about a sixth of them singletons. What was sequenced was blood. This receptor was taken from a woman aged 45-60 years with Graves' hyperthyroidism. This chain links TRBV4-1 with TRBJ1-2, with TRBD1 as a possible D gene (5 bases). The CDR3 reads CASSHKSGYLYGYTF. The CDR3 DNA follows: TGCGCCAGCAGCCATAAATCAGGGTACCTCTATGGCTACACCTTC.